This T cell receptor beta chain was identified during a study of T cell responses to AZD1222 COVID-19 vaccine. Findings of the study overall: Recipients of two AZD1222 doses showed rising Spike-specific TCR breadth and depth. Regions left unmutated in variants are reportedly the target of nearly half of spike-specific TCRs. Spike was spanned by vaccine-associated CD4 TCRs, with dominance at 160-218 and 743-854.

The CDR3 is 15 amino acids. Germline lookup yields CDR1 MNHNY and CDR2 SVGAGI (reference sequence). The trim removed 7 bases at V and 0 bases at J, leaving 8 bases unmatched. As for this clone: What it recognizes is unknown.

Data came from immunoSEQ multiplex PCR; TCRdb stores just in-frame clones and leaves some out. The top ten clones hold approximately 20% of a sample with 35,000 to 45,000 clones, around four fifths of them seen once. The clonotype was recovered from an adult who received the AZD1222 COVID-19 vaccine. The gene calls are TRBV6-6 and TRBJ1-1, with 7 bases identical to TRBD1. The source was peripheral blood, collected 28 days after the second AZD1222 dose. CDR3 amino acids: CASTLSGTVNTEAFF. Here the CDR3 DNA reads TGTGCCAGCACCCTATCGGGGACAGTGAACACTGAAGCTTTCTTT.